A selection of T cell receptor beta chains follows, all from one sample in a study of Ad26.COV2.S vaccination and SARS-CoV-2 variants. The method was immunoSEQ multiplex PCR; TCRdb's version includes in-frame clones alone and lacks a portion of them. This table holds 350,000 to 500,000 clones, about 92% found once. The source material was peripheral blood, sampled in a trial of Ad26.COV2.S vaccine versus placebo. Every receptor here comes from a person between 18 and 60 years old who received the Ad26.COV2.S COVID-19 vaccine or a placebo. The CDR3 runs from the conserved cysteine through the conserved F or W. Only part of the rows carry a size: once, few, many, or a class if the clone is expanded.

v_gene	abundance	j_gene	CDR3aa
TRBV3-1/TRBV3-2	-	TRBJ1-5	CASSQELGDSHPYSNQPQHF
TRBV25-1	-	TRBJ1-4	CASSPLGSNEKLFF
TRBV25-1	-	TRBJ2-1	CASSAQVFNEQFF
TRBV28	once	TRBJ1-6	CASISKGGGGRSSPLHF
TRBV5-1	-	TRBJ2-7	CASSLVGRNGLDF
TRBV6-4	-	TRBJ1-6	CASSATENSPLHF
TRBV7-2	many	TRBJ1-2	CASSPRGNLFFTF
TRBV10-3	-	TRBJ1-5	CAISPTGDGNQPQHF
TRBV7-2	-	TRBJ2-7	CASSRGGIYEQYF
TRBV7-2	-	TRBJ2-3	CASSFWGRPGGRADTQYF
TRBV7-6	-	TRBJ1-1	CASSLDGTGRAFF
TRBV5-4	-	TRBJ2-1	CASSWEVGNRGSEQFF
TRBV28	-	TRBJ1-5	CASSLWGQPQHF
TRBV29-1	once	TRBJ2-7	CSVENEQYF
TRBV7-8	-	TRBJ2-2	CASSPGGREYVGELFF
TRBV7-7	-	TRBJ2-7	CASSLEGLAGTRGGVEQYF
TRBV7-9	-	TRBJ2-1	CASRWQGRTDEQFF
TRBV7-3	-	TRBJ2-1	CASSKNSERRDEQFF
TRBV2	-	TRBJ2-5	CASSDPGTGVRETQYF